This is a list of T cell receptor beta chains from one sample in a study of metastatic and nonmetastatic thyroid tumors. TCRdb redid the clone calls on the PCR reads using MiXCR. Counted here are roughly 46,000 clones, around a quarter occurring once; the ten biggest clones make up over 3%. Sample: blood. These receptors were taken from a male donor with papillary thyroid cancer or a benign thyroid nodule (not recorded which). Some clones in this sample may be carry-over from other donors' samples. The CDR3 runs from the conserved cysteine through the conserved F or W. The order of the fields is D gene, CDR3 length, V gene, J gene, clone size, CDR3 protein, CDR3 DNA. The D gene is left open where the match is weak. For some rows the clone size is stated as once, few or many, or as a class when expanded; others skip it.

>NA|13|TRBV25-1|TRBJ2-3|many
CASSGGFEGTQYF
TGTGCCAGCAGTGGCGGGTTCGAGGGTACGCAGTATTTT
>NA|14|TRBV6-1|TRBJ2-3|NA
CASTPGRRTDTQYF
TGTGCCAGCACGCCGGGACGCCGCACAGATACGCAGTATTTT
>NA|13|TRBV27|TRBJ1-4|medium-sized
CASRSGDQEKLFF
TGTGCCAGCAGATCAGGGGATCAGGAAAAACTGTTTTTT
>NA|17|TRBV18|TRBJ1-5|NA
CASSPRGGTKENQPQHF
TGTGCCAGCTCACCAAGAGGGGGGACAAAGGAAAATCAGCCCCAGCATTTT
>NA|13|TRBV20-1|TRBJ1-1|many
CSARGQTNTEAFF
TGCAGTGCCAGGGGACAAACGAACACTGAAGCTTTCTTT
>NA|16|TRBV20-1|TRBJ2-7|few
CSAPSATWGVTYEQYF
TGCAGTGCTCCGTCTGCTACGTGGGGGGTCACCTACGAGCAGTACTTC
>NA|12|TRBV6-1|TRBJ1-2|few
CAGGEGFGGYTF
TGTGCCGGAGGGGAGGGTTTTGGTGGCTACACCTTC
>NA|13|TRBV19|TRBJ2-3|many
CASSRDFSDTQYF
TGTGCCAGTAGTAGGGACTTCTCAGATACGCAGTATTTT
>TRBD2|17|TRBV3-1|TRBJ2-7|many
CASSQVMAGGPGYEQYF
TGTGCCAGCAGCCAAGTAATGGCGGGAGGGCCCGGCTACGAGCAGTACTTC
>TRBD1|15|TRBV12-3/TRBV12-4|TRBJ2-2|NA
CASSGTGGHTGELFF
TGTGCCAGCAGCGGGACAGGGGGGCACACCGGGGAGCTGTTTTTT
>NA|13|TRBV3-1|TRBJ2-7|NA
CASSQGQGSEQYF
TGTGCCAGCAGCCAAGGGCAGGGGAGCGAGCAGTACTTC
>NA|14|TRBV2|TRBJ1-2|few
CASSGLKANYGYTF
TGTGCCAGCAGTGGACTAAAAGCTAACTATGGCTACACCTTC
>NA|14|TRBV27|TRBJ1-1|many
CASRLTPGETEAFF
TGTGCCAGCAGGCTCACCCCCGGGGAGACTGAAGCTTTCTTT
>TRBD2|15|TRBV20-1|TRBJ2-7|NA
CSAQLGLAGSYEQYF
TGCAGTGCCCAATTGGGCCTAGCGGGTTCCTACGAGCAGTACTTC
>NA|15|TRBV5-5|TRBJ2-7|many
CASTLELGPFYEQYF
TGTGCCAGCACCTTGGAGTTAGGTCCCTTCTACGAGCAGTACTTC
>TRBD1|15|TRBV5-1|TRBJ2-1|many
CASSLWGQQGLEQFF
TGCGCCAGCAGCTTGTGGGGCCAACAGGGGCTTGAGCAGTTCTTC
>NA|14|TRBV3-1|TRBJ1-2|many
CASSQDAGCYGYTF
TGTGCCAGCAGCCAAGATGCGGGATGTTATGGCTACACCTTC
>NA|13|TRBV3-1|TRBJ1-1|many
CASSLTGGTEAFF
TGTGCCAGCAGCCTCACGGGGGGTACTGAAGCTTTCTTT
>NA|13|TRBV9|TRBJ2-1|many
CASAGGPGGEQFF
TGTGCCAGCGCCGGCGGGCCGGGCGGTGAGCAGTTCTTC
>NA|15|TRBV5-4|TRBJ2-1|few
CASSSTGRSYNDQFF
TGTGCCAGCAGCTCGACTGGGCGGTCCTACAATGACCAGTTCTTC
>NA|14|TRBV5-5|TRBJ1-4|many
CASSLWGSEEKLFF
TGTGCCAGCAGCTTGTGGGGGTCGGAAGAAAAACTGTTTTTT
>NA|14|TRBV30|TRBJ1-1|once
CAWLPRGGDTEAFF
TGTGCCTGGTTACCCAGGGGTGGAGACACTGAAGCTTTCTTT
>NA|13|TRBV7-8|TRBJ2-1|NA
CASSVGSRDEQFF
TGTGCCAGCAGCGTCGGGAGTCGTGATGAGCAGTTCTTC